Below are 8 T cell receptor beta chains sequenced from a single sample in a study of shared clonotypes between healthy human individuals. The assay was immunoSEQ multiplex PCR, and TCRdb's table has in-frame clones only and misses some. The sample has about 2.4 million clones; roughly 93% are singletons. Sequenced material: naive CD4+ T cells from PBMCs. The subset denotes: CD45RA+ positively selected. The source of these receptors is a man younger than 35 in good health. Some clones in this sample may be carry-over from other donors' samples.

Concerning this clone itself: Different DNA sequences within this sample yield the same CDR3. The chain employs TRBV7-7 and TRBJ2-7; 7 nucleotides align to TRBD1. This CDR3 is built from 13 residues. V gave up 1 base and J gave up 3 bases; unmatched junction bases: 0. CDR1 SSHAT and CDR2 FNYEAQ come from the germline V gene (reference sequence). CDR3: CASSLGDSYEQYF. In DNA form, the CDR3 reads TGTGCCAGCAGCTTAGGGGACAGCTACGAGCAGTACTTC. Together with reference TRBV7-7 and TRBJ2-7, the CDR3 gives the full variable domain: GAGVSQSPRYKVTKRGQDVTLRCDPISSHATLYWYQQALGQGPEFLTYFNYEAQPDKSGLPSDRFSAERPEGSISTLTIQRTEQRDSAMYRCASSLGDSYEQYFGPGTRLTVT.

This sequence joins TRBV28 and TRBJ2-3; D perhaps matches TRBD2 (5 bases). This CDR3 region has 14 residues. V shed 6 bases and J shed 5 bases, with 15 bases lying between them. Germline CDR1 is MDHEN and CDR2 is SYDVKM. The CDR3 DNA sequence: TGTGCCAGCAGCAAGGGCGAGGGTATAGATACGCAGTATTTT. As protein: CASSKGEGIDTQYF.

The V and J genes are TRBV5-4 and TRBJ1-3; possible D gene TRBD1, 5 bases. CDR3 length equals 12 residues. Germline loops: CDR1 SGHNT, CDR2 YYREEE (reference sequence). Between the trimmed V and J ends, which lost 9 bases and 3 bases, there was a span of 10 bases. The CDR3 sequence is CATQGGGNTIYF. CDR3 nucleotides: TGTGCCACTCAGGGCGGTGGAAACACCATATATTTT.

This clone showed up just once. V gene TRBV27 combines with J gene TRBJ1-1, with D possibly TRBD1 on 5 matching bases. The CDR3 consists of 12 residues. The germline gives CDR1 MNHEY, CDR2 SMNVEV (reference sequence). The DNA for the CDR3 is TGTGCGGCCCGGGGACCGAACACTGAAGCTTTCTTT. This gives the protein CAARGPNTEAFF.

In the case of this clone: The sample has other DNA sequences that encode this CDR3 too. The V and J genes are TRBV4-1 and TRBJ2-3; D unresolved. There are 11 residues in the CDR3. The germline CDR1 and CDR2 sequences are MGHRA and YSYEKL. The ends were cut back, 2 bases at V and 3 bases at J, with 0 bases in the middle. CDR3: CASSQTDTQYF. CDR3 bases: TGCGCCAGCAGCCAAACAGATACGCAGTATTTT.

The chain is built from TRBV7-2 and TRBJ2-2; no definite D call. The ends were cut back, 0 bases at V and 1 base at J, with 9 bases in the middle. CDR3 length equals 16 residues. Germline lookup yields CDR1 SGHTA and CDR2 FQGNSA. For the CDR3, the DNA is TGTGCCAGCAGCTTAGCTTCAGGCATGAACACCGGGGAGCTGTTTTTT. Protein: CASSLASGMNTGELFF.

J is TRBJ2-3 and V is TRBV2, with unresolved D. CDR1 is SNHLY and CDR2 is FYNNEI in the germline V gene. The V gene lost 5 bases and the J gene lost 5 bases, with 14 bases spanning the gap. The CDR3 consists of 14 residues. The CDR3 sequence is CASSQFGVEDTQYF. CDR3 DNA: TGTGCCAGCAGTCAGTTCGGCGTGGAAGATACGCAGTATTTT. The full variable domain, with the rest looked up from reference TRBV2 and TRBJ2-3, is EPEVTQTPSHQVTQMGQEVILRCVPISNHLYFYWYRQILGQKVEFLVSFYNNEISEKSEIFDDQFSVERPDGSNFTLKIRSTKLEDSAMYFCASSQFGVEDTQYFGPGTRLTVL.

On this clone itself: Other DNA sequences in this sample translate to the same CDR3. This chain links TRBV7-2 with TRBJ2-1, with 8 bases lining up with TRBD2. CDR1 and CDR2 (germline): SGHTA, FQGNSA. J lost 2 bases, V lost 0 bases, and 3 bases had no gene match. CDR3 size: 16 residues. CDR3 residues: CASSLASGIAYNEQFF. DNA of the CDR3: TGTGCCAGCAGCTTAGCTAGCGGGATTGCCTACAATGAGCAGTTCTTC.